This T cell receptor beta chain was recorded in a study of tumor and adjacent non-tumor tissue in lung cancer. The wider study: Aged about 31 to 80 years, patients included roughly 10 men and five or six women with stage I to III disease.

Three rounds of nested PCR, following a modified ARM-PCR protocol, produced the TCRbeta library. Via MiXCR, TCRdb re-called the multiplex PCR reads, giving one row per CDR3 protein. Of 65,000 to 90,000 distinct CDR3 sequences listed, 55% to 70% are singletons. No cell sorting was done before RNA was extracted from the tissue. Per the germline V gene, CDR1 is SGHAT and CDR2 is FQDESV (reference sequence). The CDR3 contains 14 residues. V is TRBV11-1 and J is TRBJ1-2; D is uncertain. What was sequenced was lung tumor tissue. The TCR comes from a woman in her seventies with non-small cell lung cancer. The CDR3 here is CASSHSGVGHGYTF. CDR3 DNA sequence: TGTGCAAGTAGTCATTCGGGAGTTGGCCATGGCTACACCTTC.